A selection of T cell receptor beta chains follows, all from one sample in a study of vaccination and CD4 T cells after COVID-19. These receptors' antigens are unknown. A single record per CDR3 protein comes from TCRdb applying MiXCR to the PCR reads. The table includes some 16,000 distinct CDR3 sequences, around 73% detected once. Sequencing input: CD4+ T cells from blood, cultured in vitro. Receptors originate from a human donor who had recovered from COVID-19. CDR3s include the opening cysteine and the closing phenylalanine or tryptophan. A D gene is named only where the DNA matches it firmly. Size is omitted from some rows. Given values are once, few, many or a class for expanded clones.

v_gene: TRBV20-1
d_gene: TRBD2
abundance: .
j_gene: TRBJ2-3
CDR3nt: TGCAGTGCTAGACTAGCGGCTAGCACAGATACGCAGTATTTT
CDR3aa: CSARLAASTDTQYF

v_gene: TRBV7-2
d_gene: .
abundance: few
j_gene: TRBJ1-1
CDR3nt: TGTGCCAGCAGCTTAGTTGGAGCCCCGAACACTGAAGCTTTCTTT
CDR3aa: CASSLVGAPNTEAFF

v_gene: TRBV15
d_gene: .
abundance: once
j_gene: TRBJ1-2
CDR3nt: TGTGCCACCAGCAGAGGGGGTCAAAAGGGCTACACCTTC
CDR3aa: CATSRGGQKGYTF

v_gene: TRBV19
d_gene: .
abundance: .
j_gene: TRBJ1-5
CDR3nt: TGTGCCAGTAGCGTACAGGGTAGCAATCAGCCCCAGCATTTT
CDR3aa: CASSVQGSNQPQHF

v_gene: TRBV4-2
d_gene: .
abundance: .
j_gene: TRBJ1-2
CDR3nt: TGTGCCAGCAGCGGACAGCGCACCTATGGCTACACCTTC
CDR3aa: CASSGQRTYGYTF

v_gene: TRBV6-2/TRBV6-3
d_gene: .
abundance: .
j_gene: TRBJ2-4
CDR3nt: TGTGCCAGCAGTTATCGGGGGATGGGGGGCGTAAACATTCAGTACTTC
CDR3aa: CASSYRGMGGVNIQYF

v_gene: TRBV6-2/TRBV6-3
d_gene: TRBD1
abundance: .
j_gene: TRBJ2-1
CDR3nt: TGTGCCAGCAGTTACTACCCTGGGACAGGGGGCATTAGCTCCTACAATGAGCAGTTCTTC
CDR3aa: CASSYYPGTGGISSYNEQFF

v_gene: TRBV11-2
d_gene: TRBD1
abundance: .
j_gene: TRBJ2-3
CDR3nt: TGTGCCAGCAGCTTGAGGCCCCAGGGGGCGCCGGATTTT
CDR3aa: CASSLRPQGAPDF

v_gene: TRBV10-3
d_gene: TRBD1
abundance: few
j_gene: TRBJ1-2
CDR3nt: TGTGCCATCAGTGGGGACAGGACCTATGGCTACACCTTC
CDR3aa: CAISGDRTYGYTF

v_gene: TRBV6-1
d_gene: .
abundance: few
j_gene: TRBJ2-5
CDR3nt: TGTGCCAGCAGCTCCCTGTTAGAGACCCAGTACTTC
CDR3aa: CASSSLLETQYF

v_gene: TRBV7-8
d_gene: TRBD2
abundance: .
j_gene: TRBJ2-7
CDR3nt: TGTGCCAGCAGCTTATTGGCTAGCGGGACCAGACGGGGGCAGTACTTC
CDR3aa: CASSLLASGTRRGQYF

v_gene: TRBV24-1
d_gene: .
abundance: .
j_gene: TRBJ1-6
CDR3nt: TGTGCCACCAGTGATACAAGGACTCCACAGGGACCCCTCCACTTT
CDR3aa: CATSDTRTPQGPLHF

v_gene: TRBV27
d_gene: TRBD1
abundance: .
j_gene: TRBJ2-7
CDR3nt: TGTGCCAGCAGTTTACATAGACAGGGTGGCTCCTACGAGCAGTACTTC
CDR3aa: CASSLHRQGGSYEQYF

v_gene: TRBV10-3
d_gene: TRBD1
abundance: .
j_gene: TRBJ2-7
CDR3nt: TGTGCCATCTCCGGAGGACAGGGGAAAGCCTACGAGCAGTACTTC
CDR3aa: CAISGGQGKAYEQYF

v_gene: TRBV4-1
d_gene: TRBD1
abundance: .
j_gene: TRBJ1-5
CDR3nt: TGCGCCAGCAGCCTCCTCGACAGGGACAATCAGCCCCAGCATTTT
CDR3aa: CASSLLDRDNQPQHF

v_gene: TRBV30
d_gene: .
abundance: .
j_gene: TRBJ1-2
CDR3nt: TGTGCCTGGAGTGTACTCTATGGCTACACCTTC
CDR3aa: CAWSVLYGYTF

v_gene: TRBV6-5
d_gene: TRBD1
abundance: .
j_gene: TRBJ1-5
CDR3nt: TGTGCCAGCAGTTACTCACAGGGGTCCCTCAATCAGCCCCAGCATTTT
CDR3aa: CASSYSQGSLNQPQHF

v_gene: TRBV5-4
d_gene: TRBD2
abundance: .
j_gene: TRBJ2-5
CDR3nt: TGTGCCAGCAGCCATACTTCTAGCGGGAGAAGGGTAGAGACCCAGTACTTC
CDR3aa: CASSHTSSGRRVETQYF

v_gene: TRBV20-1
d_gene: TRBD2
abundance: .
j_gene: TRBJ2-3
CDR3nt: TGCAGTGTCGAGGTAGCGGGAGGCCCAGATACGCAGTATTTT
CDR3aa: CSVEVAGGPDTQYF

v_gene: TRBV2
d_gene: TRBD1
abundance: .
j_gene: TRBJ2-5
CDR3nt: TGTGCCAGCAGCAGGGGGAACCAAGAGACCCAGTACTTC
CDR3aa: CASSRGNQETQYF

v_gene: TRBV20-1
d_gene: .
abundance: .
j_gene: TRBJ2-3
CDR3nt: TGCAGTGCTACTCTCACCACCTATCCGCAGTATTTT
CDR3aa: CSATLTTYPQYF

v_gene: TRBV7-2
d_gene: .
abundance: .
j_gene: TRBJ2-3
CDR3nt: TGTGCCAGCAGCTCGGACAGACCAGGGGATACGCAGTATTTT
CDR3aa: CASSSDRPGDTQYF

v_gene: TRBV6-1
d_gene: .
abundance: .
j_gene: TRBJ2-5
CDR3nt: TGTGCCAGCAGTGAACCGCACAGGGCCCAAGAGACCCAGTACTTC
CDR3aa: CASSEPHRAQETQYF

v_gene: TRBV6-2/TRBV6-3
d_gene: .
abundance: once
j_gene: TRBJ1-1
CDR3nt: TGTGCCAGCGCGAGAAGGGGAGGGGGCACTGAAGCTTTCTTT
CDR3aa: CASARRGGGTEAFF

v_gene: TRBV20-1
d_gene: TRBD2
abundance: .
j_gene: TRBJ2-5
CDR3nt: TGCAGTGCTAGAGATTCGGCCGGACTAGCGGGTTTGGAGACCCAGTACTTC
CDR3aa: CSARDSAGLAGLETQYF

v_gene: TRBV6-1
d_gene: .
abundance: once
j_gene: TRBJ1-1
CDR3nt: TGTGCCAGCAGCCTCTCATGGAGTACAGGCACCATCACTGAAGCTTTCTTT
CDR3aa: CASSLSWSTGTITEAFF

v_gene: TRBV20-1
d_gene: .
abundance: .
j_gene: TRBJ2-1
CDR3nt: TGCAGTGTCAGGGGTGGGAACAATGAGCAGTTCTTC
CDR3aa: CSVRGGNNEQFF